These 2 T cell receptor beta chains were all obtained from the same sample, sequenced in a study of blood T cell repertoires in COVID-19. Some clones are missing from TCRdb's copy, which holds only in-frame ones; the method was immunoSEQ multiplex PCR. This sample has about 380,000 clones, with approximately 90% found just once. The sequencing input was PBMCs or T cells enriched from blood (not recorded which). The receptor set was obtained from a woman younger than 30 who had recovered from COVID-19.

The rearrangement joins TRBV2 to TRBJ1-5; TRBD1 aligns across 8 bases. Germline loops: CDR1 SNHLY, CDR2 FYNNEI. V trimming: 6 bases; J trimming: 6 bases; junction bases outside the gene matches: 13. This CDR3 contains 16 residues. CDR3 nucleotides: TGTGCCAGCAGGAGAGTTTCAGGGGGCAGGGGTCAGCCCCAGCATTTT. Translation gives CASRRVSGGRGQPQHF.

The gene calls are TRBV5-1 and TRBJ1-3; D call uncertain. The V end was cut by 0 bases, the J end by 0 bases, with 4 bases between. The CDR3 totals 14 residues. Germline V CDR1 and CDR2: SGHRS, YFSETQ. CDR3 sequence reads: CASSLESSGNTIYF. The CDR3 nucleotides read TGCGCCAGCAGCTTGGAGAGCTCTGGAAACACCATATATTTT.